The rows below give T cell receptor beta chains drawn from one sample of a study of blood T cell repertoires in COVID-19. Clones were read by immunoSEQ multiplex PCR, and TCRdb kept only the in-frame ones, dropping some. Of 200,000 to 300,000 clones in the sample, just under 85% were seen once. The specimen sequenced was peripheral blood. The origin of the receptors is a man older than 75 with acute or convalescent COVID-19. Both conserved end residues are part of each CDR3. The D gene is left open where the match is weak. The size entry is marked missing in some rows and otherwise reads once, few, many or a size class.

D gene,clone size,J gene,V gene,CDR3 DNA,CDR3 protein
-,-,TRBJ2-7,TRBV13,TGTGCCAGCAGCCGAGTCGCAGCGAGGGCCGAGCAGTACTTC,CASSRVAARAEQYF
-,-,TRBJ2-7,TRBV18,TGTGCCAGCTCACCCTTGACAGGCAACTACGAGCAGTACTTC,CASSPLTGNYEQYF
-,-,TRBJ1-2,TRBV6-5,TGTGCCAGCAGTACGGACGGACTCTATGGCTACACCTTC,CASSTDGLYGYTF
-,-,TRBJ1-5,TRBV6-5,TGTGCCAGCAGGGACGGAAACAGGGTGCGGGCCCAGCATTTT,CASRDGNRVRAQHF
-,-,TRBJ1-2,TRBV5-1,TGCGCCAGCAGCTCCGGCGAGCGGAACTATGGCTACACCTTC,CASSSGERNYGYTF
-,-,TRBJ1-5,TRBV18,TGTGCCAGCTCATCAGGCACTTCCTCCAATCAGCCCCAGCATTTT,CASSSGTSSNQPQHF
-,-,TRBJ2-7,TRBV7-2,TGTGCCAGCAGCTTAAGCGTGGGAGGCCGGGTGTACGAGCAGTACTTC,CASSLSVGGRVYEQYF
-,-,TRBJ2-5,TRBV7-7,TGTGCCAGCACCCCTCTGGCAGCCTGGAGAGAGACCCAGTACTTC,CASTPLAAWRETQYF
-,-,TRBJ2-5,TRBV19,TGTGCCAGTAGTATTGGGGAGGCCGAGGCCCAGTACTTC,CASSIGEAEAQYF
TRBD1,once,TRBJ1-5,TRBV7-9,TGTGCCAGCAGCTTAACAGGGGACAATCAGCCCCAGCATTTT,CASSLTGDNQPQHF
TRBD1,once,TRBJ1-2,TRBV5-1,TGCGCCAGCAAGGGGGCAGAAGTTAACTATGGCTACACCTTC,CASKGAEVNYGYTF
-,-,TRBJ2-7,TRBV21-1,TGTGCCAGCAGCAAAGAGTTGAGGCGGGAGGCTTACTCCTACGAGCAGTACTTC,CASSKELRREAYSYEQYF
-,-,TRBJ1-4,TRBV11-2,TGTGCCAGCAGCTTAGGCTTGAGGGGGAGAACTAATGAAAAACTGTTTTTT,CASSLGLRGRTNEKLFF
-,-,TRBJ1-1,TRBV7-9,TGTGCCAGCAGCATTCTGCGGAAGAACACTGAAGCTTTCTTT,CASSILRKNTEAFF
-,once,TRBJ2-3,TRBV12-3/TRBV12-4,TGTGCCAGCAGCACAGGCAGGGCCGGTACGCAGTATTTT,CASSTGRAGTQYF
TRBD1,-,TRBJ1-1,TRBV5-1,TGCGCCAGCAACCACCGGACAGGGGACACTGAAGCTTTCTTT,CASNHRTGDTEAFF
-,-,TRBJ2-7,TRBV29-1,TGCAGCGTACGCCGGGACGGGAGCTCCTACGAGCAGTACTTC,CSVRRDGSSYEQYF
-,-,TRBJ1-5,TRBV30,TGTGCCTGGAGTGTAAATGGACAGAGCAATCAGCCCCAGCATTTT,CAWSVNGQSNQPQHF
-,-,TRBJ2-2,TRBV7-3,TGTGCCAGCAGCTTCGCGGGGAGGGAGCTGTTTTTT,CASSFAGRELFF
-,-,TRBJ2-5,TRBV7-3,TGTGCCAGCAGCCCGGGGGGCAGGGGAGAGACCCAGTACTTC,CASSPGGRGETQYF
TRBD1,-,TRBJ2-7,TRBV12-5,TGTGCTAGTGGCCGCGGGACAGGGGGCAACGAGCAGTACTTC,CASGRGTGGNEQYF
TRBD2,once,TRBJ2-3,TRBV19,TGTGCCAGTAGATCCAGGACTAGCGGGACAGATACGCAGTATTTT,CASRSRTSGTDTQYF
-,-,TRBJ1-3,TRBV18,TGTGCCAGCTCACCCACGGACAGCAGCTCTGGAAACACCATATATTTT,CASSPTDSSSGNTIYF
TRBD1,-,TRBJ1-6,TRBV19,TGTGCCAGTAGCCGGGACAGGCTTAATTCACCCCTCCACTTT,CASSRDRLNSPLHF